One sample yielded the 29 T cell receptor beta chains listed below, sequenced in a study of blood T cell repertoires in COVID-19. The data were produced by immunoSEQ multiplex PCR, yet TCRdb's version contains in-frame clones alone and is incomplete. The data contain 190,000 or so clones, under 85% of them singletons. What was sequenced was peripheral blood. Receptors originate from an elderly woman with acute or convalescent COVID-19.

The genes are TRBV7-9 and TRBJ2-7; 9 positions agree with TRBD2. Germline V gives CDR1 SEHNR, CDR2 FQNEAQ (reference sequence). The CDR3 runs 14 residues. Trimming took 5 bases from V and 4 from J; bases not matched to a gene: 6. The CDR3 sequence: CASSRTSARYEQYF. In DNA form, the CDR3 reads TGTGCCAGCAGCCGGACTAGCGCGAGGTACGAGCAGTACTTC.

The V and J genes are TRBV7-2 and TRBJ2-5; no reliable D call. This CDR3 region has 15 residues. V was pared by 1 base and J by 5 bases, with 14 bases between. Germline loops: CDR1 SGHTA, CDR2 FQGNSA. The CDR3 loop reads CASSLVASRSETQYF. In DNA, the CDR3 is TGTGCCAGCAGCTTAGTTGCATCTAGGAGCGAGACCCAGTACTTC. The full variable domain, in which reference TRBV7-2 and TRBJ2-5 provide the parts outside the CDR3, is GAGVSQSPSNKVTEKGKDVELRCDPISGHTALYWYRQSLGQGLEFLIYFQGNSAPDKSGLPSDRFSAERTGGSVSTLTIQRTQQEDSAVYLCASSLVASRSETQYFGPGTRLLVL.

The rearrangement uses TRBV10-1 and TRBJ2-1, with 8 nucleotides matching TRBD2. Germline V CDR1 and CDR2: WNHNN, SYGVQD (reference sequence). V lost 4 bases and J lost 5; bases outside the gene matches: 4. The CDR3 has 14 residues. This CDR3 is CASSVAAGDNEQFF. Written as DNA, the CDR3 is TGCGCCAGCAGTGTTGCAGCGGGGGACAATGAGCAGTTCTTC.

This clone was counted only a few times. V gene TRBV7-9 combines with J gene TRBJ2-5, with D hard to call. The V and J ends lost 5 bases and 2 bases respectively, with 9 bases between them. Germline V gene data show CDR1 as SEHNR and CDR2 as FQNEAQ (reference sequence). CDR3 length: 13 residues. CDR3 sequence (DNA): TGTGCCAGCAGCCTTGTCGGGCAAGAGACCCAGTACTTC. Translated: CASSLVGQETQYF.

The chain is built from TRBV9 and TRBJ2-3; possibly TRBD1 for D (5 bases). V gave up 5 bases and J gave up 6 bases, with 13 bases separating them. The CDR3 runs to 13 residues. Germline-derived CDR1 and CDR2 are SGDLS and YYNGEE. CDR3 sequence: CASRTAGSDTQYF. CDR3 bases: TGTGCCAGCAGAACGGCAGGGTCCGATACGCAGTATTTT.

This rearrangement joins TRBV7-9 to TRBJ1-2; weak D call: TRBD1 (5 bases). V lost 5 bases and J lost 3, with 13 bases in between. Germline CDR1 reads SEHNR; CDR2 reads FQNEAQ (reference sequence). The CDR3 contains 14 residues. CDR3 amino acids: CASSKGRGDYGYTF. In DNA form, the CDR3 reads TGTGCCAGCAGCAAGGGGAGGGGTGACTATGGCTACACCTTC. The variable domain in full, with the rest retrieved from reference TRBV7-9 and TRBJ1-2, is DTGVSQNPRHKITKRGQNVTFRCDPISEHNRLYWYRQTLGQGPEFLTYFQNEAQLEKSRLLSDRFSAERPKGSFSTLEIQRTEQGDSAMYLCASSKGRGDYGYTFGSGTRLTVV.

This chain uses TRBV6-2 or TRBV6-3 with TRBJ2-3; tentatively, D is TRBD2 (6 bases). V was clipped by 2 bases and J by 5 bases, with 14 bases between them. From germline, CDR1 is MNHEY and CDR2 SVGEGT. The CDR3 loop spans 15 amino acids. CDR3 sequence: CASSYQGLPGDTQYF. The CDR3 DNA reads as TGTGCCAGCAGTTACCAGGGACTCCCAGGAGATACGCAGTATTTT.

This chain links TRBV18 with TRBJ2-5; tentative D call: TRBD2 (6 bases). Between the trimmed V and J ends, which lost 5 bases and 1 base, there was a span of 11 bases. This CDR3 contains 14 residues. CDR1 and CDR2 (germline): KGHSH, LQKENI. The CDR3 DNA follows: TGTGCCAGCTCAGTTAGCGGTACCCAAGAGACCCAGTACTTC. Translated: CASSVSGTQETQYF.

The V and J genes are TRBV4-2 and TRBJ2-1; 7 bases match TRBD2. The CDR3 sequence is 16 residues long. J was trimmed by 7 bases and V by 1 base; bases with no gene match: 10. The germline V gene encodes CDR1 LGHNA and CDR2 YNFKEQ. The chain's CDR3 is CASSQGLWRENNEQFF. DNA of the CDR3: TGTGCCAGCAGCCAAGGTTTGTGGCGGGAGAATAATGAGCAGTTCTTC.

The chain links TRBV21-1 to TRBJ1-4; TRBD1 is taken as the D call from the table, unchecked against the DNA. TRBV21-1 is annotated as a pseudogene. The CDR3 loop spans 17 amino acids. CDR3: CATAPDRALPTNEKLFF. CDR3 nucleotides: TGTGCCACCGCCCCGGACAGGGCTCTACCAACTAATGAAAAACTGTTTTTT.

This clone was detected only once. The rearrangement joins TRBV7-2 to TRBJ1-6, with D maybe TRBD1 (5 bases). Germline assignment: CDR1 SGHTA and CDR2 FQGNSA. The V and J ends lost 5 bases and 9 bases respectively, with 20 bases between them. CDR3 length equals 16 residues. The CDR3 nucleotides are TGTGCCAGCAGCGGGAAGGGGAAAACCCTGGGTTCACCCCTCCACTTT. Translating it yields CASSGKGKTLGSPLHF.

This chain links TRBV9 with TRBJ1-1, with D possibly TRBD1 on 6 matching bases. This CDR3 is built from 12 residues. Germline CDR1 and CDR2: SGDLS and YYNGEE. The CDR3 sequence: CAGGGWDTEAFF. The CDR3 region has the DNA TGTGCGGGAGGGGGATGGGACACTGAAGCTTTCTTT. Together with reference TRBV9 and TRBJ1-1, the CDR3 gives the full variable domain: DSGVTQTPKHLITATGQRVTLRCSPRSGDLSVYWYQQSLDQGLQFLIQYYNGEERAKGNILERFSAQQFPDLHSELNLSSLELGDSALYFCAGGGWDTEAFFGQGTRLTVV.

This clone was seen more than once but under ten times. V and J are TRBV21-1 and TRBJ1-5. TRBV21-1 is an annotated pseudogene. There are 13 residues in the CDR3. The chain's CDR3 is CASSRSLRGAQHF. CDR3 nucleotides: TGTGCCAGCAGCAGGTCACTACGCGGGGCCCAGCATTTT.

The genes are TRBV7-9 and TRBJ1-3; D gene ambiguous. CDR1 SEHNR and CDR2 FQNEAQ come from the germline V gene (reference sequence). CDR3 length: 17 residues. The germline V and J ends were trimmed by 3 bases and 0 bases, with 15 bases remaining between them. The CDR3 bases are TGTGCCAGCAGCTTTTCCTCCGGGGTCCTCTCTGGAAACACCATATATTTT. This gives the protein CASSFSSGVLSGNTIYF.

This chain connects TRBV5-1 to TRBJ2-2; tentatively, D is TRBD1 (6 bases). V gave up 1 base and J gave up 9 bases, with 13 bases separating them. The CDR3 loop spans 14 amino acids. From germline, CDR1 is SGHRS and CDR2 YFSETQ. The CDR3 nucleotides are TGCGCCAGCAGCTTGACGGCAGGGGCACGGGAGCTGTTTTTT. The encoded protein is CASSLTAGARELFF.

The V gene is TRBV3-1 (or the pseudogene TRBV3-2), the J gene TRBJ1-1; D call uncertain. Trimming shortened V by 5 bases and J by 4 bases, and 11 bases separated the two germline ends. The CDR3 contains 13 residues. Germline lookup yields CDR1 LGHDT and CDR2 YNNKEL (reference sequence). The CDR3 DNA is TGTGCCAGCAGCGAACGGGAGGGCACTGAAGCTTTCTTT. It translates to CASSEREGTEAFF.

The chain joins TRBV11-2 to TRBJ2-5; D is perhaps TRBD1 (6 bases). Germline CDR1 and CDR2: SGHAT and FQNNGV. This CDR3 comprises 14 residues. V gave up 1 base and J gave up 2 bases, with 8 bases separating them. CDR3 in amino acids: CASSLGTGQETQYF. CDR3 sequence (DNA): TGTGCCAGCAGCTTAGGAACAGGGCAAGAGACCCAGTACTTC.

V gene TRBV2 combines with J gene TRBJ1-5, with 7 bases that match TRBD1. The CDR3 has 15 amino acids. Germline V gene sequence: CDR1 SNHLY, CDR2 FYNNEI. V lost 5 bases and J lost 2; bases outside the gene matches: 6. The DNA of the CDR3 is TGTGCCAGCAGTCGTGAGGGGGCGGGCAATCAGCCCCAGCATTTT. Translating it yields CASSREGAGNQPQHF. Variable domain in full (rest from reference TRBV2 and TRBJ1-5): EPEVTQTPSHQVTQMGQEVILRCVPISNHLYFYWYRQILGQKVEFLVSFYNNEISEKSEIFDDQFSVERPDGSNFTLKIRSTKLEDSAMYFCASSREGAGNQPQHFGDGTRLSIL.

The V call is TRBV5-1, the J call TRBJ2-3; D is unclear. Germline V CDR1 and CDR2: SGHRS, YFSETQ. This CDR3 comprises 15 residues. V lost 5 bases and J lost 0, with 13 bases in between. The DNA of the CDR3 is TGCGCCAGCAGTGAAGAATTTACTAGCACAGATACGCAGTATTTT. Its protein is CASSEEFTSTDTQYF.

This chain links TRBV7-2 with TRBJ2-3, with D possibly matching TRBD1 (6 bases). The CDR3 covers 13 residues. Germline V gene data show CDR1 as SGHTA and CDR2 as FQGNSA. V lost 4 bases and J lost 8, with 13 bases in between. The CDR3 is CASSSQQGGTQYF. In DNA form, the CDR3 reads TGTGCCAGCAGCTCGCAACAGGGCGGTACGCAGTATTTT.

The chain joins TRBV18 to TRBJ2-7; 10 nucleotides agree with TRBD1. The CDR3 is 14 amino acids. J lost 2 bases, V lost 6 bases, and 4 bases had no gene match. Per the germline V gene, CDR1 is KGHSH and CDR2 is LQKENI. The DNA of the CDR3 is TGTGCCAGCTCGCGAGGACAGGGGGCCTACGAGCAGTACTTC. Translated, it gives CASSRGQGAYEQYF. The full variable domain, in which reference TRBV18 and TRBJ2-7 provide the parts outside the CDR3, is NAGVMQNPRHLVRRRGQEARLRCSPMKGHSHVYWYRQLPEEGLKFMVYLQKENIIDESGMPKERFSAEFPKEGPSILRIQQVVRGDSAAYFCASSRGQGAYEQYFGPGTRLTVT.

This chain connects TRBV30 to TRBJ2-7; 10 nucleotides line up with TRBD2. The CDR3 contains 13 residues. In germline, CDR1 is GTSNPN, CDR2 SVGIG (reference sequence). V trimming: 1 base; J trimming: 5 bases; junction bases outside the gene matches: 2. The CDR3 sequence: CAWSGGLANEQYF. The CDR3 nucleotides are TGTGCCTGGAGTGGGGGACTAGCGAACGAGCAGTACTTC.

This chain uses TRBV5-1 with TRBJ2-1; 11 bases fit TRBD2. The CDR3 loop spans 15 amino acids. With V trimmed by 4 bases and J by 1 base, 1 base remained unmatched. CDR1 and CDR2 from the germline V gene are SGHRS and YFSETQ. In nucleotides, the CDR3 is TGCGCCAGCAGCCCTAGCGGGGGGTCCTACAATGAGCAGTTCTTC. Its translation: CASSPSGGSYNEQFF.

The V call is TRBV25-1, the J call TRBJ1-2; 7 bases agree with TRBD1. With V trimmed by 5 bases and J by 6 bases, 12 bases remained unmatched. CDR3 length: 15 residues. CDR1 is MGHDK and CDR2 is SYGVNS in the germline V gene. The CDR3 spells CASSLTPGTEDGYTF. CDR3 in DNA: TGTGCCAGCAGTCTAACCCCCGGGACAGAGGATGGCTACACCTTC.

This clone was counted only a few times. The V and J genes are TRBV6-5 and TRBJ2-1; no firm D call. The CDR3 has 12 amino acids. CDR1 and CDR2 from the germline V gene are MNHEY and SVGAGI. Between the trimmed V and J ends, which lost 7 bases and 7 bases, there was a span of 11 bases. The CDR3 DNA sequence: TGTGCCAGCACCTTGCCCAGAAATGAGCAGTTCTTC. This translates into CASTLPRNEQFF.

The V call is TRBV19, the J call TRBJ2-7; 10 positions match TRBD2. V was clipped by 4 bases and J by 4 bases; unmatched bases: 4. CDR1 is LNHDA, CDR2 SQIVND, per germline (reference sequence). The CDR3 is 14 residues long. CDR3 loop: CASSRGLAVYEQYF. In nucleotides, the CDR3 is TGTGCCAGTAGTAGAGGACTAGCGGTTTACGAGCAGTACTTC.

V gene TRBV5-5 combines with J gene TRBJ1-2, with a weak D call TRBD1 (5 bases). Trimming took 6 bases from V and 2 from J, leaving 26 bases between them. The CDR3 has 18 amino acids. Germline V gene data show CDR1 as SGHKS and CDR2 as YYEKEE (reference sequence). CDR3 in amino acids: CASNGRGVTPVPNYGYTF. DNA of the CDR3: TGTGCCAGCAACGGTCGGGGGGTAACGCCAGTTCCCAACTATGGCTACACCTTC.

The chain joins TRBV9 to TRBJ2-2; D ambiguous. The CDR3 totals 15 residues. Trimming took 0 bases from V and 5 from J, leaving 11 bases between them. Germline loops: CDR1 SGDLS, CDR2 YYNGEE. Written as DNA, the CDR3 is TGTGCCAGCAGCGTAGAGAGCTTCTCTACCGGGGAGCTGTTTTTT. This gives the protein CASSVESFSTGELFF.

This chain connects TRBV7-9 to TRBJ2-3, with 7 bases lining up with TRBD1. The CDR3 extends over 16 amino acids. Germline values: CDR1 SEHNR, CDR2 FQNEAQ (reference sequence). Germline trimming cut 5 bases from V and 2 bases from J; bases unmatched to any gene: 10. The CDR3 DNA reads TGTGCCAGCAGCGCAACGGGGACAGTCTTCACAGATACGCAGTATTTT. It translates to CASSATGTVFTDTQYF.